This T cell receptor (beta chain) is drawn from a study of cytomegalovirus exposure and HLA in healthy donors. Turning to this clone: What it binds is not known.

Germline V gene sequence: CDR1 MNHEY, CDR2 SMNVEV (reference sequence). CDR3 length: 12 residues. Trimming cost V 5 bases and J 7 bases, with 6 bases left between them. TCRdb's table, derived via immunoSEQ multiplex PCR, lists solely in-frame clones and lacks some. The sample lists 250,000 to 400,000 clones, about nine tenths occurring once. Study-wide results and limits: Cytomegalovirus status was reportedly diagnosed by the classifier with high specificity and sensitivity.

Sequenced material: PBMCs. The sequence was obtained from a woman in her 30s in good health and CMV-seropositive. The J gene is TRBJ1-6, the V gene TRBV27; D is unresolved. Written as DNA, the CDR3 is TGTGCCAGCAGTCCACAGAATTCACCCCTCCACTTT. Translating gives CASSPQNSPLHF.